This T cell receptor beta chain was retrieved from a study of cytomegalovirus exposure and HLA in healthy donors listed by TCRdb under 2017. About the study as a whole: An earlier analysis of about 560 of the donors reported about 280 Gb of sequence data and 117 million unique TCR beta sequences obtained from approximately 180 million T cells. Approximately 300 gigabases of sequencing data and around 85 million unique TCR sequences made up an early release that covered some 640 HLA-typed donors. Among some 410 genotyped donors of the cohort, an average of approximately 200,000 unique TCR beta nucleotide sequences was sequenced per donor, of which roughly 17% were non-productive. In a later analysis, previously published TCR beta repertoires from 550 to 750 donors were re-analyzed and high-resolution HLA genotyping was added so that TCR occurrence patterns could be studied. Along with the approximately 670-subject first cohort, a separate validation cohort of over 90 different subjects was used. A handful of DR-DQ haplotypes were handled as single units for association and clustering because linkage in the cohort was strong. All discovery cohort repertoires had been generated using a single sequencing platform. Of the roughly 410 genotyped donors, more than 75% were placed in the genetic ancestry cluster associated with self-reported Caucasian donors. The aim of the study was to test whether cataloging public T cell receptors could identify signatures of past pathogen exposure. Genome-wide SNP genotypes for about 65% of the 666 donors were used in a later genetic analysis, which treated that subset as a discovery cohort. Donor age, sex, ethnicity and CMV serostatus were compiled together with the repertoire data. An earlier analysis of some 500 of the donors used high-throughput TCR beta sequencing to judge whether each TCR beta V gene segment behaved as functional or pseudogenic. Class I and class II HLA loci were covered by the typing at four-digit resolution. To predict cytomegalovirus infection status, the study combined high-throughput TCR immunosequencing, statistical association of individual TCRs with disease status, and machine learning. The number of typed donors differed by locus: roughly 629-630 for A, B, C, DRB1 and DQB1; some 500 for DQA1; some 610 for DPA1; and 400 to 480 for DPB1. The study used immunosequencing to profile the T cell repertoires of 670 or so subjects and linked those repertoires to cytomegalovirus serostatus. In the later analysis, no new phenotypic data were used to find candidate immune exposures; instead, reliance was placed on TCR beta sequences and their occurrence across donors.

Libraries came from the immunoSEQ multiplex PCR assay. The multiplex PCR relied on a mix of 60 forward primers for TCR Vbeta segments and 13 reverse primers for TCR Jbeta segments. The CDR3 region of rearranged TCR beta genes was amplified from genomic DNA by a multiplex PCR assay. On the Illumina HiSeq System, the amplified TCR beta libraries were sequenced as 87-base-pair reads. The source study handled its data this way. Across the 500 to 750 repertoires, a later analysis counted approximately 83 million unique TCR beta chains, approximately 12 million of which were shared by at least two donors. To remove PCR and sequencing errors, raw reads were error-corrected and collapsed into unique sequences using a nearest-neighbor algorithm that merged closely related sequences. CDR3 sequences were aligned to IMGT reference sequences to assign V, D and J gene segments. For a sequence to be retained, a match of at least six nucleotides was required to both a V gene segment and a J gene segment. A rearrangement counted as productive if the CDR3 had no stop codons and remained in frame with V and J, and every other rearrangement counted as non-productive. Following IMGT convention, CDR3 was defined as the stretch from the second conserved V-encoded cysteine to the conserved J-encoded phenylalanine. The earlier analysis of fewer than 700 of the donors excluded sequences that lacked an unambiguous match to a single V gene segment. An earlier analysis of under 750 of the donors called V segments functional above 56.7% productive rearrangements and segregating when the between-donor standard deviation exceeded 5%. A statistical classification framework was built for diagnosing cytomegalovirus status from the catalog of TCR beta chain sequences. V and J gene assignment, in a later analysis, came from comparing TCR nucleotide sequences with IMGT/GENE-DB human TR gene sequences. Using the TCRdist pipeline, a later analysis assigned CDR3 sequences along with most-parsimonious VDJ recombination scenarios. A later analysis defined each TCR beta chain by its CDR3 amino acid sequence plus V-gene family, and excluded reads lacking a unique V-gene family. In a later analysis, around 650 highly shared, low-generation-probability nucleotide sequences were removed to address suspected cross-contamination and a sequencing artifact. For each public chain, a later analysis derived a clonal expansion index from normalized ranks of inferred template counts within each repertoire. A later analysis computed generation probabilities with a VDJ recombination model fitted to out-of-frame rearrangements, and checked the results against IGoR. In a later analysis, TCR-TCR, TCR-HLA and TCR-CMV co-occurrence was scored with hypergeometric tests, and a repertoire-size bias correction was applied to TCR pairs. False discovery rates were estimated in a later analysis by permuting HLA or CMV assignments 20 times. In a later analysis, co-occurring TCRs were grouped with DBSCAN, and TCRdist sequence similarity was added when clustering was performed within HLA-allele-positive subsets. For co-occurrence clustering, repertoires with fewer than 30,000 or more than 120,000 public chains were excluded, along with roughly 5 repertoires with anomalous nucleotide sharing. The immuneACCESS repertoire file appears here via TCRdb, limited to in-frame rearrangements. These files lack a portion of the clones; in checked studies, under half of the deficit traces to unresolved V genes, and the cause of the others is not known. The V and J calls and clone size are taken from that table; D and trimming were inferred from the DNA. The sample's table lists a count of 45,000 to 70,000 clones. The ten largest make up roughly 11% of the sample.

Via the germline V gene, CDR1 is SNHLY and CDR2 FYNNEI. The CDR3 numbers 13 residues from cysteine through phenylalanine. CDR3 DNA only is kept here, 39 bases in frame from base 1. V was cut back by 6 bases and J by 0 bases, leaving a gap of 8 bases between them. About this clone: Its antigen target is currently unknown.

The cohort comprised around 700 healthy bone marrow donors. At the time of sampling, all cohort members were nominally healthy, though unrecorded immune exposures were likely present. The donor tested CMV seropositive, placing the donor among the approximately 290 seropositive members of the cohort. A peripheral blood sample was provided by each donor, and peripheral blood mononuclear cells were used for TCR beta sequencing. The Qiagen DNeasy Blood Extraction Kit was used to extract genomic DNA from the blood cell samples. The research as a whole found: Cytomegalovirus status was reported to be diagnosed by the classifier with high specificity and sensitivity in both the original and validation cohorts. A further reported finding was that TCR beta sequences accurately predicted the HLA-A and HLA-B alleles for most subjects in the first cohort. In an earlier analysis of some 640 of the donors, most TCR beta V segments were observed in productive rearrangements about 87% or about 30% of the time, broadly matching IMGT annotations. Because the 87-base-pair reads could not distinguish some IMGT-functional V segments, including TRBV6-2 and TRBV6-3, those segments were excluded. The presence/absence analyses assumed that sequencing depth was roughly uniform across donors, and that assumption may not be true. A later analysis found that HLA-associated TCR beta chains were more clonally expanded and had lower generation probabilities than equally common non-associated chains. In a later analysis, most CMV-associated TCR beta chains were found to appear HLA-restricted, with HLA associations seemingly driven largely by CMV exposure. A few of the identified cytomegalovirus-associated TCR beta chains were confirmed in vitro to be specific for cytomegalovirus antigens. Correlated functional status among segregating V segments might reflect linkage disequilibrium, but an unknown experimental factor could not be ruled out. For the cohort, immune exposure information was limited to CMV serostatus. This cohort had only TCR beta chains sequenced, and the lack of alpha or paired-chain data limited which features could be detected. Several of the top co-occurrence clusters appeared to be linked to parvovirus B19, influenza, CMV and Epstein-Barr virus, according to a later analysis. At a false discovery rate of 0.05, a later analysis linked some 18,000 TCR beta sequences to specific HLA alleles. In a later genetic analysis, a missense DCLRE1C variant was associated with V-gene and J-gene trimming of TCR beta chains, and the association was replicated in an independent cohort. Approximately 16 rarely observed V segments, including chromosome 9 orphons, were excluded from the earlier analysis of approximately 600 of the donors because counts were too low. Compared with the roughly 710-donor mean, donors in an Asian-associated ancestry cluster had fewer N-insertions in productive TCRs, according to a later genetic analysis. When HLA alleles, especially DR and DQ, strongly co-occurred, TCR associations were difficult to assign to individual alleles. Because some donors lacked HLA typing at each locus, the association tests relied only on the typed subset. The study gave a list of 150 to 200 TCR beta chains associated with cytomegalovirus. The authors suggested that the approach could potentially be generalized to other disease states and immunological phenotypes. The sequencing pipeline was judged likely to have produced a cluster of highly shared sequence variants as a technical artifact. A later analysis found that TCR association rates varied across HLA loci, with DRB1 alleles showing the most associated TCRs and HLA-C alleles the fewest. Most TCR sequences were seen in very few donors, while some public TCRs were found in many individuals.

Sequencing was done on a sample of PBMCs. The clonotype was recovered from a woman aged 50 to 60 in good health and CMV-seropositive. This sequence uses TRBV2 and TRBJ1-1, with the D gene uncertain. The nucleotides are TGTGCCAGCAGGGGTCAGGTGAACACTGAAGCTTTCTTT. This translates into CASRGQVNTEAFF.